Listed below are T cell receptor beta chains from one sample, sequenced in a study of CD8+ T cells in alopecia areata. Sequencing was performed with immunoSEQ multiplex PCR; in TCRdb, only in-frame clones are kept and a portion is missing. The sample shows about 250,000 clones, roughly 60% of them seen only once. Sequences were derived from CD4+ T cells sorted from blood, sampled between weeks 51 and 52, from a patient treated with tofacitinib. Receptors originate from a human donor with alopecia areata. The CDR3 runs from the conserved cysteine through the conserved F or W. The D gene is left open where the match is weak. A clone size is listed for some rows: how often the clone was seen (once, few, many), or a class if it is expanded.

CDR3aa: CASSSRGFLNTEAFF
CDR3nt: TGTGCCAGCAGTTCCCGAGGGTTCCTGAACACTGAAGCTTTCTTT
d_gene: NA
abundance: NA
j_gene: TRBJ1-1
v_gene: TRBV27

CDR3aa: CSGRFRDKGPYEQYF
CDR3nt: TGCAGCGGCCGATTCCGGGACAAGGGCCCCTACGAGCAGTACTTC
d_gene: NA
abundance: NA
j_gene: TRBJ2-7
v_gene: TRBV29-1

CDR3aa: CSVSEGGYTF
CDR3nt: TGCAGCGTTTCGGAGGGTGGCTACACCTTC
d_gene: NA
abundance: NA
j_gene: TRBJ1-2
v_gene: TRBV29-1

CDR3aa: CSVQQGGNQPQHF
CDR3nt: TGCAGCGTGCAACAGGGGGGCAATCAGCCCCAGCATTTT
d_gene: TRBD1
abundance: few
j_gene: TRBJ1-5
v_gene: TRBV29-1

CDR3aa: CASSQGTSGQETQYF
CDR3nt: TGTGCCAGCAGCCAAGGGACTAGCGGACAAGAGACCCAGTACTTC
d_gene: TRBD2
abundance: NA
j_gene: TRBJ2-5
v_gene: TRBV11-2

CDR3aa: CASSLSRYNEQFF
CDR3nt: TGTGCCAGCAGCTTAAGCAGATACAATGAGCAGTTCTTC
d_gene: NA
abundance: few
j_gene: TRBJ2-1
v_gene: TRBV7-3

CDR3aa: CSVLRKGLAGGDTQYF
CDR3nt: TGCAGCGTTCTACGCAAGGGACTAGCGGGGGGAGATACGCAGTATTTT
d_gene: TRBD2
abundance: NA
j_gene: TRBJ2-3
v_gene: TRBV29-1

CDR3aa: CASSFGGETQYF
CDR3nt: TGTGCCAGCAGCTTTGGGGGGGAGACCCAGTACTTC
d_gene: NA
abundance: NA
j_gene: TRBJ2-5
v_gene: TRBV7-2

CDR3aa: CASSLSRTNEKLFF
CDR3nt: TGCGCCAGCAGCTTGTCCCGAACTAATGAAAAACTGTTTTTT
d_gene: NA
abundance: NA
j_gene: TRBJ1-4
v_gene: TRBV5-1

CDR3aa: CAWSVPGQGRDTIYF
CDR3nt: TGTGCCTGGAGTGTCCCGGGACAGGGTCGGGACACCATATATTTT
d_gene: TRBD1
abundance: few
j_gene: TRBJ1-3
v_gene: TRBV30

CDR3aa: CASSSNPPGGIETQYF
CDR3nt: TGCGCCAGCAGCTCAAACCCCCCGGGGGGGATAGAGACCCAGTACTTC
d_gene: TRBD2
abundance: NA
j_gene: TRBJ2-5
v_gene: TRBV5-1

CDR3aa: CASRRGEETQYF
CDR3nt: TGTGCCAGCAGACGTGGGGAAGAGACCCAGTACTTC
d_gene: NA
abundance: few
j_gene: TRBJ2-5
v_gene: TRBV6-6

CDR3aa: CASSEVRAGQPQHF
CDR3nt: TGTGCCAGCAGTGAAGTCCGGGCTGGACAGCCCCAGCATTTT
d_gene: NA
abundance: NA
j_gene: TRBJ1-5
v_gene: TRBV2

CDR3aa: CASSLKGNEAFF
CDR3nt: TGCGCCAGCAGCTTGAAGGGAAATGAAGCTTTCTTT
d_gene: NA
abundance: NA
j_gene: TRBJ1-1
v_gene: TRBV5-1

CDR3aa: CSPPSGSYNEQFF
CDR3nt: TGCAGCCCCCCAAGTGGGTCTTACAATGAGCAGTTCTTC
d_gene: NA
abundance: NA
j_gene: TRBJ2-1
v_gene: TRBV29-1

CDR3aa: CASSISGANVLTF
CDR3nt: TGTGCCAGCAGTATCTCTGGGGCCAACGTCCTGACTTTC
d_gene: NA
abundance: few
j_gene: TRBJ2-6
v_gene: TRBV6-5

CDR3aa: CASSRSVNSPLHF
CDR3nt: TGTGCCAGCAGCAGAAGCGTTAATTCACCCCTCCACTTT
d_gene: NA
abundance: NA
j_gene: TRBJ1-6
v_gene: TRBV7-9

CDR3aa: CASRTGGAGNQPQHF
CDR3nt: TGTGCCAGCAGGACAGGGGGCGCGGGCAATCAGCCCCAGCATTTT
d_gene: TRBD1
abundance: NA
j_gene: TRBJ1-5
v_gene: TRBV27

CDR3aa: CARALGNEQFF
CDR3nt: TGTGCCCGGGCCTTGGGCAATGAGCAGTTCTTC
d_gene: NA
abundance: NA
j_gene: TRBJ2-1
v_gene: TRBV30

CDR3aa: CASSQDYRPPKNIQYF
CDR3nt: TGCGCCAGCAGCCAAGATTACAGACCCCCCAAAAACATTCAGTACTTC
d_gene: NA
abundance: NA
j_gene: TRBJ2-4
v_gene: TRBV4-3

CDR3aa: CSVEAGLAGGYNEQFF
CDR3nt: TGCAGCGTTGAAGCGGGGCTAGCGGGGGGTTACAATGAGCAGTTCTTC
d_gene: TRBD2
abundance: NA
j_gene: TRBJ2-1
v_gene: TRBV29-1

CDR3aa: CAWSWAPGQAKISGANVLTF
CDR3nt: TGTGCCTGGAGTTGGGCCCCCGGACAGGCCAAGATCTCTGGGGCCAACGTCCTGACTTTC
d_gene: TRBD1
abundance: NA
j_gene: TRBJ2-6
v_gene: TRBV30

CDR3aa: CASSAVGGRTDTQYF
CDR3nt: TGTGCCAGCAGCGCAGTCGGGGGCCGCACAGATACGCAGTATTTT
d_gene: NA
abundance: NA
j_gene: TRBJ2-3
v_gene: TRBV9

CDR3aa: CASSLPPGEQYF
CDR3nt: TGTGCCAGCAGCTTACCGCCTGGCGAGCAGTACTTC
d_gene: NA
abundance: NA
j_gene: TRBJ2-7
v_gene: TRBV7-3

CDR3aa: CAISGPPGERVSPLHF
CDR3nt: TGTGCCATCAGTGGCCCTCCAGGAGAACGGGTCTCACCCCTCCACTTT
d_gene: NA
abundance: few
j_gene: TRBJ1-6
v_gene: TRBV10-3

CDR3aa: CAISEPDRVYGYTF
CDR3nt: TGTGCCATCAGTGAGCCAGACAGGGTCTATGGCTACACCTTC
d_gene: TRBD1
abundance: NA
j_gene: TRBJ1-2
v_gene: TRBV10-3

CDR3aa: CASSPVGPRETQYF
CDR3nt: TGTGCCAGCAGCCCCGTGGGGCCTCGGGAGACCCAGTACTTC
d_gene: NA
abundance: NA
j_gene: TRBJ2-5
v_gene: TRBV6-1

CDR3aa: CASSLASGEPSYEQYF
CDR3nt: TGCGCCAGCAGCTTGGCTAGCGGGGAACCATCCTACGAGCAGTACTTC
d_gene: TRBD2
abundance: once
j_gene: TRBJ2-7
v_gene: TRBV5-1

CDR3aa: CSAEALSGTEAFF
CDR3nt: TGCAGCGCGGAAGCCCTGTCGGGCACTGAAGCTTTCTTT
d_gene: NA
abundance: few
j_gene: TRBJ1-1
v_gene: TRBV29-1

CDR3aa: CASSPYTKQETQYF
CDR3nt: TGTGCCAGCTCACCCTACACGAAACAAGAGACCCAGTACTTC
d_gene: NA
abundance: NA
j_gene: TRBJ2-5
v_gene: TRBV18

CDR3aa: CASSPGGTATQYF
CDR3nt: TGTGCCAGCAGCCCAGGGGGGACAGCGACCCAGTACTTC
d_gene: NA
abundance: NA
j_gene: TRBJ2-5
v_gene: TRBV11-2

CDR3aa: CASSPGDQETQYF
CDR3nt: TGCGCCAGCAGTCCGGGGGACCAAGAGACCCAGTACTTC
d_gene: NA
abundance: NA
j_gene: TRBJ2-5
v_gene: TRBV5-1

CDR3aa: CASSSPRAEETQYF
CDR3nt: TGTGCCAGCAGTTCCCCCAGGGCAGAGGAGACCCAGTACTTC
d_gene: NA
abundance: NA
j_gene: TRBJ2-5
v_gene: TRBV6-6

CDR3aa: CASSLAEGSYEQYF
CDR3nt: TGTGCCAGCAGCTTAGCGGAAGGGTCCTACGAGCAGTACTTC
d_gene: NA
abundance: few
j_gene: TRBJ2-7
v_gene: TRBV7-8

CDR3aa: CTSSQEQLDRGNYEQYF
CDR3nt: TGCACCAGCAGCCAAGAACAGTTGGACAGGGGGAACTACGAGCAGTACTTC
d_gene: NA
abundance: NA
j_gene: TRBJ2-7
v_gene: TRBV1

CDR3aa: CSVEDRFRPGAKNIQYF
CDR3nt: TGCAGCGTTGAAGATCGATTCAGGCCGGGGGCCAAAAACATTCAGTACTTC
d_gene: NA
abundance: NA
j_gene: TRBJ2-4
v_gene: TRBV29-1

CDR3aa: CAWTFTGHGYTF
CDR3nt: TGTGCCTGGACCTTCACAGGGCACGGCTACACCTTC
d_gene: NA
abundance: NA
j_gene: TRBJ1-2
v_gene: TRBV30

CDR3aa: CASSQQGVGYEQYF
CDR3nt: TGCGCCAGCAGCCAACAGGGGGTTGGCTACGAGCAGTACTTC
d_gene: TRBD1
abundance: NA
j_gene: TRBJ2-7
v_gene: TRBV4-1

CDR3aa: CAISGGGGKVYEQYF
CDR3nt: TGTGCCATCAGTGGCGGCGGGGGCAAGGTGTACGAGCAGTACTTC
d_gene: NA
abundance: NA
j_gene: TRBJ2-7
v_gene: TRBV10-3

CDR3aa: CASSFSGPSSYEQYF
CDR3nt: TGTGCCAGCAGCTTTTCAGGGCCGAGCTCCTACGAGCAGTACTTC
d_gene: NA
abundance: NA
j_gene: TRBJ2-7
v_gene: TRBV6-5

CDR3aa: CASSYRQAGDPSNEQFF
CDR3nt: TGTGCCAGCAGTTACAGACAAGCGGGGGACCCCTCCAATGAGCAGTTCTTC
d_gene: TRBD2
abundance: NA
j_gene: TRBJ2-1
v_gene: TRBV6-8

CDR3aa: CASSSMTGSDEKLFF
CDR3nt: TGTGCCAGCAGCTCGATGACAGGGTCGGATGAAAAACTGTTTTTT
d_gene: TRBD1
abundance: NA
j_gene: TRBJ1-4
v_gene: TRBV5-4

CDR3aa: CASSYSSGAGNTIYF
CDR3nt: TGTGCCAGCAGTTACTCGTCTGGGGCTGGAAACACCATATATTTT
d_gene: NA
abundance: NA
j_gene: TRBJ1-3
v_gene: TRBV6-5

CDR3aa: CASSRDAGELFF
CDR3nt: TGTGCCAGCAGCCGAGATGCCGGGGAGCTGTTTTTT
d_gene: NA
abundance: NA
j_gene: TRBJ2-2
v_gene: TRBV6-5

CDR3aa: CASSRRSPGKNIQYF
CDR3nt: TGTGCCAGCAGCCGCCGGTCGCCAGGCAAAAACATTCAGTACTTC
d_gene: NA
abundance: NA
j_gene: TRBJ2-4
v_gene: TRBV7-2

CDR3aa: CSVALGLETQYF
CDR3nt: TGCAGCGTCGCGCTGGGGCTGGAGACCCAGTACTTC
d_gene: NA
abundance: NA
j_gene: TRBJ2-5
v_gene: TRBV29-1

CDR3aa: CASSLASDQPQHF
CDR3nt: TGCGCCAGCAGCTTGGCCTCAGATCAGCCCCAGCATTTT
d_gene: NA
abundance: few
j_gene: TRBJ1-5
v_gene: TRBV5-1

CDR3aa: CASSSRDLRGTGANVLTF
CDR3nt: TGTGCCAGCAGCTCAAGGGACCTTCGAGGGACCGGGGCCAACGTCCTGACTTTC
d_gene: NA
abundance: NA
j_gene: TRBJ2-6
v_gene: TRBV7-9

CDR3aa: CASSPISSTDTQYF
CDR3nt: TGTGCCAGCAGCCCCATCTCTAGCACAGATACGCAGTATTTT
d_gene: NA
abundance: NA
j_gene: TRBJ2-3
v_gene: TRBV9

CDR3aa: CASSPGLKGQGHSPLHF
CDR3nt: TGTGCCAGCAGCCCAGGTTTGAAAGGACAGGGGCATTCACCCCTCCACTTT
d_gene: TRBD1
abundance: few
j_gene: TRBJ1-6
v_gene: TRBV5-4

CDR3aa: CASSPGVIAGVNEQYF
CDR3nt: TGCGCCAGCAGCCCGGGGGTTATAGCGGGGGTCAACGAGCAGTACTTC
d_gene: TRBD2
abundance: NA
j_gene: TRBJ2-7
v_gene: TRBV4-3

CDR3aa: CASSLTRTQYF
CDR3nt: TGTGCCAGCAGCCTCACTCGGACCCAGTACTTC
d_gene: NA
abundance: NA
j_gene: TRBJ2-5
v_gene: TRBV11-1

CDR3aa: CASSLGRDGIPYEQYF
CDR3nt: TGCGCCAGCAGCTTGGGTCGGGACGGAATTCCCTACGAGCAGTACTTC
d_gene: NA
abundance: NA
j_gene: TRBJ2-7
v_gene: TRBV5-1

CDR3aa: CASSFAGFDGYTF
CDR3nt: TGTGCCAGCAGTTTCGCGGGATTCGATGGCTACACCTTC
d_gene: NA
abundance: NA
j_gene: TRBJ1-2
v_gene: TRBV27

CDR3aa: CASSHRQGIGTEAFF
CDR3nt: TGCGCCAGCAGCCACAGACAGGGGATCGGAACTGAAGCTTTCTTT
d_gene: TRBD1
abundance: NA
j_gene: TRBJ1-1
v_gene: TRBV4-3

CDR3aa: CASSQGALETQYF
CDR3nt: TGCGCCAGCAGCCAAGGGGCGCTAGAGACCCAGTACTTC
d_gene: NA
abundance: NA
j_gene: TRBJ2-5
v_gene: TRBV4-1

CDR3aa: CASTDRTGETQYF
CDR3nt: TGTGCCAGTACCGACAGGACCGGAGAGACCCAGTACTTC
d_gene: NA
abundance: few
j_gene: TRBJ2-5
v_gene: TRBV19

CDR3aa: CASSYTDVSYEQYF
CDR3nt: TGTGCCAGCAGTTACACGGACGTCTCCTACGAGCAGTACTTC
d_gene: NA
abundance: NA
j_gene: TRBJ2-7
v_gene: TRBV6-6

CDR3aa: CAWSVRPLTPQHF
CDR3nt: TGTGCCTGGAGTGTGCGACCCTTGACGCCCCAGCATTTT
d_gene: NA
abundance: NA
j_gene: TRBJ1-5
v_gene: TRBV30